What follows are 25 T cell receptor beta chains derived from one specimen sequenced in a study of identifying expanded T cells in peripheral blood. Generated by immunoSEQ multiplex PCR, the TCRdb table keeps only in-frame clones and is missing some. The data hold some 100,000 clones, with around 85% observed a single time. Sequenced material: blood. Source of these receptors: a person between 18 and 69 years old in good health.

CDR3 in amino acids: CASSRGPPLLHEQYF. CDR3 in DNA: TGTGCCAGCAGCCGAGGGCCCCCACTCCTCCACGAGCAGTACTTC. The chain carries TRBV5-4 and TRBJ2-7; maybe TRBD2 (5 bases). Germline V gives CDR1 SGHNT, CDR2 YYREEE (reference sequence). CDR3 size: 15 residues. Trimming took off 4 bases at V and 5 bases at J, with 19 bases between the two ends.

The chain couples TRBV7-9 to TRBJ1-4; no reliable D call. With 2 bases removed from V and 8 bases from J, the gap between germline ends came to 6 bases. The germline CDR1 and CDR2 sequences are SEHNR and FQNEAQ (reference sequence). The CDR3 extends over 12 amino acids. The CDR3 bases are TGTGCCAGCAGCTTACTAGGAGAAAAACTGTTTTTT. It is translated as CASSLLGEKLFF.

The V and J genes are TRBV7-2 and TRBJ1-4; no firm D call. The V gene's germline CDR1 is SGHTA and CDR2 FQGNSA. The length of the CDR3 is 15 residues. V gave up 1 base and J gave up 5 bases, with 11 bases separating them. The CDR3 DNA reads as TGTGCCAGCAGCTTAGAGGCTTGGGAGAATGAAAAACTGTTTTTT. Translated, it gives CASSLEAWENEKLFF.

In its sample, this clone was seen a few times. This rearrangement joins TRBV5-6 to TRBJ2-7; D is possibly TRBD1 (6 bases). This CDR3 has 15 amino acids. The germline CDR1 and CDR2 sequences are SGHDT and YYEEEE. Trimming cost V 1 base and J 0 bases, with 11 bases left between them. The CDR3 loop is CASSLFQGSSYEQYF. The CDR3, as DNA: TGTGCCAGCAGCTTGTTTCAGGGGAGCTCCTACGAGCAGTACTTC. Based on the CDR3 plus reference TRBV5-6 and TRBJ2-7, the full variable domain is DAGVTQSPTHLIKTRGQQVTLRCSPKSGHDTVSWYQQALGQGPQFIFQYYEEEERQRGNFPDRFSGHQFPNYSSELNVNALLLGDSALYLCASSLFQGSSYEQYFGPGTRLTVT.

The chain recombines TRBV7-2 with TRBJ2-5; D is possibly TRBD1 or TRBD2 (5 bases each). V was cut by 2 bases and J by 5 bases, with 12 bases left in between. The CDR3 extends over 14 amino acids. Germline V lookup: CDR1 SGHTA, CDR2 FQGNSA. This CDR3 reads CASSLNGAKETQYF. The CDR3 nucleotides read TGTGCCAGCAGCTTAAACGGGGCAAAGGAGACCCAGTACTTC.

The gene calls are TRBV5-6 and TRBJ2-5; D not resolved. This CDR3 is 14 amino acids long. V shed 0 bases and J shed 0 bases, with 6 bases lying between them. Germline V gene data show CDR1 as SGHDT and CDR2 as YYEEEE. CDR3 residues: CASSLVGYQETQYF. In DNA, the CDR3 is TGTGCCAGCAGCTTGGTAGGGTACCAAGAGACCCAGTACTTC.

Notes on this clone: Other DNA sequences of this sample code for an identical CDR3. The rearrangement joins TRBV10-2 to TRBJ2-7; D may match TRBD1 or TRBD2 (5 bases each). The CDR3 covers 14 residues. From germline, CDR1 is WSHSY and CDR2 SAAADI. Trimming shortened V by 0 bases and J by 0 bases, and 6 bases separated the two germline ends. CDR3 sequence: CASSESRGSYEQYF. In nucleotides, the CDR3 is TGCGCCAGCAGTGAGTCGAGGGGCTCCTACGAGCAGTACTTC.

The V and J genes are TRBV7-6 and TRBJ2-1; D is possibly TRBD2 (6 bases). The CDR3 totals 16 residues. Trimming pared 2 bases from V and 8 bases from J, leaving 19 bases between. Germline values: CDR1 SGHVS, CDR2 FNYEAQ. CDR3 amino acids: CASSLLGGDPLYEQFF. CDR3 nucleotide sequence: TGTGCCAGCAGCTTATTGGGGGGAGATCCTCTATATGAGCAGTTCTTC. Drawing the rest from reference TRBV7-6 and TRBJ2-1, the complete variable domain is GAGVSQSPRYKVTKRGQDVALRCDPISGHVSLYWYRQALGQGPEFLTYFNYEAQQDKSGLPNDRFSAERPEGSISTLTIQRTEQRDSAMYRCASSLLGGDPLYEQFFGPGTRLTVL.

The chain recombines TRBV6-6 with TRBJ2-5; no firm D call. The CDR3 has 11 residues. With 4 bases removed from V and 4 bases from J, the gap between germline ends came to 4 bases. The germline gives CDR1 MNHNY, CDR2 SVGAGI (reference sequence). CDR3 sequence: CASSSRETQYF. The CDR3 bases are TGTGCCAGCAGTTCCCGAGAGACCCAGTACTTC.

The chain employs TRBV6-6 and TRBJ2-5; D is perhaps TRBD1 or TRBD2 (5 bases each). The CDR3 runs to 14 residues. Germline assignment: CDR1 MNHNY and CDR2 SVGAGI (reference sequence). V lost 10 bases to trimming and J lost 5 bases, with 20 bases between them. The CDR3 DNA reads TGTGCCACGAGGGGTGGGGGTGACGTTGAGACCCAGTACTTC. Translation gives CATRGGGDVETQYF.

The V and J genes are TRBV5-6 and TRBJ2-3; D not certain. Germline-derived CDR1 and CDR2 are SGHDT and YYEEEE. The CDR3 contains 14 residues. Trimming shortened V by 5 bases and J by 1 base, and 11 bases separated the two germline ends. CDR3 sequence reads: CASRLISGTDTQYF. CDR3 coding DNA: TGTGCCAGCAGACTGATCTCGGGCACAGATACGCAGTATTTT.

The rearrangement uses TRBV27 and TRBJ2-5; 8 bases map to TRBD1. Per germline, CDR1 MNHEY and CDR2 SMNVEV (reference sequence). The length of the CDR3 is 18 residues. Trimming removed 3 bases from V and 5 bases from J; junction bases left unmatched: 17. CDR3 in DNA: TGTGCCAGCAGTTTGTTGTTTCGGCAGGGGGCTGTAAAGGAGACCCAGTACTTC. Amino acids: CASSLLFRQGAVKETQYF.

The rearrangement links TRBV18 to TRBJ2-5; D might be TRBD1 (6 bases). V was clipped by 6 bases and J by 4 bases, with 12 bases between them. Germline CDR1 is KGHSH and CDR2 is LQKENI. CDR3 length equals 13 residues. CDR3 in amino acids: CASSEQGGETQYF. The CDR3 nucleotides read TGTGCCAGCTCCGAACAGGGTGGAGAGACCCAGTACTTC.

In regard to this clone: The junction departs from germline at one end; a sequencing error may be responsible. The CDR3 nucleotides read TGTGTCAGCAGCTCCGTTCCGGGACAGATCTACGAGCAGTACTTC. It specifies CVSSSVPGQIYEQYF. The chain links TRBV7-2 to TRBJ2-7; TRBD1 aligns across 7 bases. CDR1 and CDR2 (germline): SGHTA, FQGNSA. The CDR3 runs 15 residues.

The V and J genes are TRBV7-9 and TRBJ1-2; the D gene is possibly TRBD1 (6 bases). Germline V CDR1 and CDR2: SEHNR, FQNEAQ (reference sequence). The CDR3 is 15 amino acids. V lost 1 base and J lost 5, with 14 bases in between. The chain's CDR3 is CASSLEGGSLYGYTF. DNA for the CDR3: TGTGCCAGCAGCTTAGAGGGGGGATCCCTGTATGGCTACACCTTC.

The chain joins TRBV5-1 to TRBJ1-2, with TRBD1 identical over 7 bases. V shed 4 bases, J shed 7 bases, and the junction held 4 bases outside the gene matches. Germline CDR1 and CDR2: SGHRS and YFSETQ. The length of the CDR3 is 12 residues. CDR3 loop: CASSIDRAGYTF. CDR3 bases: TGCGCCAGCAGCATCGACAGGGCTGGCTACACCTTC.

V is TRBV2 and J is TRBJ2-3; 12 positions match TRBD2. This CDR3 spans 18 amino acids. With 8 bases clipped from V and 3 bases from J, the junction kept 15 bases outside the gene matches. Germline V gene lookup returns CDR1 SNHLY and CDR2 FYNNEI. CDR3: CASYSVGLAGRQTDTQYF. In DNA, the CDR3 is TGTGCCAGCTATAGCGTCGGACTAGCGGGGAGACAGACAGATACGCAGTATTTT.

The rearrangement joins TRBV7-9 to TRBJ1-2, with unresolved D. Germline V gene data show CDR1 as SEHNR and CDR2 as FQNEAQ (reference sequence). The CDR3 consists of 13 residues. V lost 1 base and J 2 bases, leaving 5 bases between the germline ends. Here the CDR3 reads CASSLEGNYGYTF. The CDR3, as DNA: TGTGCCAGCAGCTTAGAAGGGAACTATGGCTACACCTTC.

The rearrangement uses TRBV4-3 and TRBJ1-4; D gene ambiguous. V gave up 4 bases and J gave up 8 bases, with 17 bases separating them. CDR1 is LGHNA and CDR2 is YSLEER in the germline V gene. The length of the CDR3 is 15 residues. In DNA, the CDR3 is TGCGCCAGCAGCCCTTCTGGCCATCCTAGGGAAAAACTGTTTTTT. This translates into CASSPSGHPREKLFF.

Here the CDR3 DNA reads TGTGCCATCCTAACGAGCTCCTACGAGCAGTACTTC. Protein sequence: CAILTSSYEQYF. The J gene is TRBJ2-7, the V gene TRBV10-3; D remains ambiguous. Germline V gives CDR1 ENHRY, CDR2 SYGVKD. Trimming took off 8 bases at V and 0 bases at J, with 8 bases between the two ends. The CDR3 is 12 amino acids.

The chain combines TRBV5-6 with TRBJ2-2, with D possibly being TRBD1 or TRBD2 (5 bases each). Germline V lookup: CDR1 SGHDT, CDR2 YYEEEE. V was clipped by 4 bases and J by 0 bases, with 10 bases between them. CDR3 length: 15 amino acids. The CDR3 region has the DNA TGTGCCAGCAGCCTGGGACCCACGAACACCGGGGAGCTGTTTTTT. Protein product: CASSLGPTNTGELFF.

CDR3 sequence (DNA): TGTGCCAGTACCAGCCGGGACAGGGGTGGCTACACCTTC. As protein: CASTSRDRGGYTF. This rearrangement joins TRBV19 to TRBJ1-2, with 10 nucleotides matching TRBD1. CDR1 LNHDA and CDR2 SQIVND come from the germline V gene (reference sequence). The junction had 6 bases not matched to a gene; V was cut back by 7 bases and J by 7 bases. The CDR3 sequence is 13 residues long.

The chain couples TRBV28 to TRBJ2-7; D unresolved. V was cut by 5 bases and J by 0 bases, with 8 bases left in between. Germline values: CDR1 MDHEN, CDR2 SYDVKM. The CDR3 totals 13 residues. CDR3 DNA sequence: TGTGCCAGCAGTCATCTATACTCCTACGAGCAGTACTTC. Encoded protein: CASSHLYSYEQYF. Combining the CDR3 with reference TRBV28 and TRBJ2-7 gives the whole variable domain DVKVTQSSRYLVKRTGEKVFLECVQDMDHENMFWYRQDPGLGLRLIYFSYDVKMKEKGDIPEGYSVSREKKERFSLILESASTNQTSMYLCASSHLYSYEQYFGPGTRLTVT.

The chain employs TRBV19 and TRBJ1-5; 10 positions match TRBD1. Germline assignment: CDR1 LNHDA and CDR2 SQIVND (reference sequence). The CDR3 runs to 19 residues. V lost 2 bases, J lost 2 bases, and 12 bases stayed unmatched. The CDR3 DNA sequence: TGTGCCAGTAGTATACAATACCGACAGGGGGCCTGGGGCAATCAGCCCCAGCATTTT. This translates into CASSIQYRQGAWGNQPQHF. The variable domain in full, completed from reference TRBV19 and TRBJ1-5, reads DGGITQSPKYLFRKEGQNVTLSCEQNLNHDAMYWYRQDPGQGLRLIYYSQIVNDFQKGDIAEGYSVSREKKESFPLTVTSAQKNPTAFYLCASSIQYRQGAWGNQPQHFGDGTRLSIL.

The rearrangement uses TRBV28 and TRBJ1-5; TRBD1 matches 9 bases. The CDR3 runs 16 residues. Germline CDR1 is MDHEN and CDR2 is SYDVKM. V lost 4 bases, J lost 12 bases, and 16 bases stayed unmatched. The CDR3 spells CASSSPTGTGLLVQHF. CDR3 coding DNA: TGTGCCAGCAGTTCCCCGACCGGGACAGGGTTGTTGGTCCAGCATTTT.